This T cell receptor (beta chain) appears in the sequencing data of a study of T cells in Graves' hyperthyroidism and ophthalmopathy. Findings of the study overall: The authors' 13 V-J model separated ophthalmopathy from stable hyperthyroidism.

From RNA transcripts, TCR beta CDR3 regions were amplified. RT-PCR in the first round (using the HTBI primer set) targeted the TCR CDR3. Via MiXCR, TCRdb re-called the multiplex PCR reads, giving one row per CDR3 protein. The sample lists around 350,000 distinct CDR3 sequences, about a fifth occurring once. Ten or more counts support this clonotype. Its antigen is not identified. Germline V lookup: CDR1 DFQATT, CDR2 SNEGSKA (reference sequence). There are 14 residues in the CDR3. Between the trimmed V and J ends, which lost 3 bases and 4 bases, there was a span of 15 bases. The clonotype comes from a woman under 30 with Graves' hyperthyroidism. V and J are TRBV20-1 and TRBJ2-5; D is possibly TRBD2 (7 bases). Sequenced input: blood. Here the CDR3 reads CSASGGREIETQYF. Here the CDR3 DNA reads TGCAGTGCTAGCGGGGGGCGCGAGATAGAGACCCAGTACTTC.